Listed below are T cell receptor beta chains from one sample, sequenced in a study of shared clonotypes between healthy human individuals. Libraries were prepared by immunoSEQ multiplex PCR; TCRdb keeps only in-frame clonotypes and omits some of them. The table lists fewer than 1.8 million clones, 98% of them singletons. Sequenced sample: naive CD4+ T cells sorted from blood. Receptor source: a man younger than 45 in good health. Both conserved end residues are part of each CDR3. D genes are given only for firm matches. Not every row has a clone size; where given, it reads once, few, many or a size class.

abundance: NA
d_gene: NA
v_gene: TRBV5-4
j_gene: TRBJ2-7
CDR3aa: CASSLVVWGDGSKVSYEQYF
CDR3nt: TGTGCCAGCAGCTTGGTTGTCTGGGGAGATGGCAGCAAGGTCTCCTACGAGCAGTACTTC

abundance: NA
d_gene: NA
v_gene: TRBV7-2
j_gene: TRBJ2-3
CDR3aa: CASSYRASTDTQYF
CDR3nt: TGTGCCAGCAGCTATCGGGCTAGCACAGATACGCAGTATTTT

abundance: NA
d_gene: TRBD1
v_gene: TRBV5-4
j_gene: TRBJ1-1
CDR3aa: CASRQTQGGLIGLSTEAFF
CDR3nt: TGTGCCAGCAGGCAAACGCAGGGGGGGTTGATCGGCTTATCCACTGAAGCTTTCTTT

abundance: NA
d_gene: NA
v_gene: TRBV28
j_gene: TRBJ1-2
CDR3aa: CASSFPSKGIGGYTF
CDR3nt: TGTGCCAGCAGTTTTCCCTCCAAAGGGATTGGTGGCTACACCTTC

abundance: NA
d_gene: NA
v_gene: TRBV2
j_gene: TRBJ1-1
CDR3aa: CASSTDSDTEAFF
CDR3nt: TGTGCCAGCAGTACGGACTCGGACACTGAAGCTTTCTTT

abundance: NA
d_gene: NA
v_gene: TRBV11-2
j_gene: TRBJ1-4
CDR3aa: CASSPTKGTNEKLFF
CDR3nt: TGTGCCAGCAGCCCCACTAAGGGAACTAATGAAAAACTGTTTTTT

abundance: NA
d_gene: NA
v_gene: TRBV7-2
j_gene: TRBJ2-3
CDR3aa: CASSLSKDTQYF
CDR3nt: TGTGCCAGCAGCTTATCAAAAGATACGCAGTATTTT

abundance: NA
d_gene: TRBD1
v_gene: TRBV5-6
j_gene: TRBJ2-7
CDR3aa: CASSTWTGGFYEQYF
CDR3nt: TGTGCCAGCAGCACATGGACAGGGGGCTTCTACGAGCAGTACTTC

abundance: NA
d_gene: NA
v_gene: TRBV18
j_gene: TRBJ2-1
CDR3aa: CASGNGGPSYNEQFF
CDR3nt: TGTGCCAGCGGAAATGGAGGGCCGTCCTACAATGAGCAGTTCTTC

abundance: NA
d_gene: NA
v_gene: TRBV5-4
j_gene: TRBJ2-1
CDR3aa: CASSLSVGRGNNEQFF
CDR3nt: TGTGCCAGCAGCTTGTCGGTAGGGAGGGGGAACAATGAGCAGTTCTTC

abundance: NA
d_gene: NA
v_gene: TRBV18
j_gene: TRBJ2-3
CDR3aa: CASSPQGPTDTQYF
CDR3nt: TGTGCCAGCTCACCACAGGGGCCCACAGATACGCAGTATTTT

abundance: NA
d_gene: TRBD1
v_gene: TRBV19
j_gene: TRBJ2-7
CDR3aa: CASSIGQGRTYEQYF
CDR3nt: TGTGCCAGTAGTATCGGACAGGGCAGGACCTACGAGCAGTACTTC

abundance: NA
d_gene: NA
v_gene: TRBV19
j_gene: TRBJ2-7
CDR3aa: CASSIGGGYGTYEQYF
CDR3nt: TGTGCCAGTAGTATAGGTGGGGGGTATGGCACCTACGAGCAGTACTTC

abundance: NA
d_gene: TRBD2
v_gene: TRBV28
j_gene: TRBJ2-7
CDR3aa: CASSPTVLAGGREQYF
CDR3nt: TGTGCCAGCAGCCCCACAGTCCTAGCGGGAGGTCGGGAGCAGTACTTC

abundance: NA
d_gene: NA
v_gene: TRBV7-3
j_gene: TRBJ2-3
CDR3aa: CASSANRVGTDTQYF
CDR3nt: TGTGCCAGCAGCGCCAACAGGGTCGGGACAGATACGCAGTATTTT

abundance: once
d_gene: TRBD2
v_gene: TRBV15
j_gene: TRBJ2-1
CDR3aa: CATRNPGLAGYEQFF
CDR3nt: TGTGCCACCCGGAATCCGGGACTAGCGGGATATGAGCAGTTCTTC

abundance: NA
d_gene: NA
v_gene: TRBV2
j_gene: TRBJ2-5
CDR3aa: CASSAIAGQQETQYF
CDR3nt: TGTGCCAGCAGCGCAATTGCGGGACAGCAAGAGACCCAGTACTTC

abundance: NA
d_gene: TRBD1
v_gene: TRBV18
j_gene: TRBJ1-1
CDR3aa: CASSPRGRTTEAFF
CDR3nt: TGTGCCAGCTCACCAAGGGGGCGGACCACTGAAGCTTTCTTT

abundance: NA
d_gene: TRBD2
v_gene: TRBV11-2
j_gene: TRBJ2-5
CDR3aa: CASSATSARETQYF
CDR3nt: TGTGCCAGCAGCGCAACTAGCGCCCGAGAGACCCAGTACTTC

abundance: NA
d_gene: TRBD1
v_gene: TRBV5-1
j_gene: TRBJ2-1
CDR3aa: CASSLVRDSYNEQFF
CDR3nt: TGCGCCAGCAGCTTGGTCCGGGACAGTTACAATGAGCAGTTCTTC

abundance: NA
d_gene: NA
v_gene: TRBV7-8
j_gene: TRBJ2-5
CDR3aa: CASSTGQVWSQETQYF
CDR3nt: TGTGCCAGCAGCACCGGGCAGGTTTGGAGTCAAGAGACCCAGTACTTC

abundance: once
d_gene: NA
v_gene: TRBV11-2
j_gene: TRBJ2-7
CDR3aa: CASSLGSSYEQYF
CDR3nt: TGTGCCAGCAGCTTGGGGTCCTCCTACGAGCAGTACTTC

abundance: NA
d_gene: NA
v_gene: TRBV5-6
j_gene: TRBJ2-3
CDR3aa: CASNTGGASTDTQYF
CDR3nt: TGTGCCAGCAATACTGGCGGGGCTAGCACAGATACGCAGTATTTT

abundance: NA
d_gene: TRBD2
v_gene: TRBV7-9
j_gene: TRBJ2-7
CDR3aa: CASSPVLAGAYEQYF
CDR3nt: TGTGCCAGCAGCCCAGTACTAGCGGGGGCCTACGAGCAGTACTTC

abundance: NA
d_gene: NA
v_gene: TRBV30
j_gene: TRBJ1-5
CDR3aa: CAWSGTGLGNQPQHF
CDR3nt: TGTGCCTGGAGTGGTACAGGGTTGGGCAATCAGCCCCAGCATTTT

abundance: once
d_gene: TRBD1
v_gene: TRBV11-2
j_gene: TRBJ2-2
CDR3aa: CASKVGQGKTGELFF
CDR3nt: TGTGCCAGCAAGGTGGGACAGGGGAAAACCGGGGAGCTGTTTTTT

abundance: NA
d_gene: NA
v_gene: TRBV9
j_gene: TRBJ1-1
CDR3aa: CASSVALQNTEAFF
CDR3nt: TGTGCCAGCAGCGTAGCTTTACAGAACACTGAAGCTTTCTTT

abundance: NA
d_gene: NA
v_gene: TRBV9
j_gene: TRBJ2-3
CDR3aa: CASSLDGITDTQYF
CDR3nt: TGTGCCAGCAGCCTCGACGGAATCACAGATACGCAGTATTTT

abundance: NA
d_gene: NA
v_gene: TRBV20-1
j_gene: TRBJ1-4
CDR3aa: CSALGEKLFF
CDR3nt: TGCAGTGCCCTGGGGGAAAAACTGTTTTTT

abundance: NA
d_gene: NA
v_gene: TRBV15
j_gene: TRBJ1-5
CDR3aa: CATSSTNRDLPQHF
CDR3nt: TGTGCCACCAGCAGCACGAACCGAGATCTACCCCAGCATTTT

abundance: NA
d_gene: NA
v_gene: TRBV4-3
j_gene: TRBJ1-2
CDR3aa: CASSQVTGSNYGYTF
CDR3nt: TGCGCCAGCAGCCAAGTCACAGGGAGTAACTATGGCTACACCTTC

abundance: NA
d_gene: TRBD1
v_gene: TRBV5-6
j_gene: TRBJ2-7
CDR3aa: CASTFVGTGIYEQYF
CDR3nt: TGTGCCAGCACCTTTGTGGGGACAGGGATCTACGAGCAGTACTTC

abundance: NA
d_gene: TRBD2
v_gene: TRBV5-1
j_gene: TRBJ2-1
CDR3aa: CASSLGGRVIEQFF
CDR3nt: TGCGCCAGCAGCTTGGGAGGGAGGGTAATTGAGCAGTTCTTC

abundance: NA
d_gene: NA
v_gene: TRBV19
j_gene: TRBJ2-7
CDR3aa: CASTPGVDF
CDR3nt: TGTGCCAGTACCCCCGGTGTGGACTTC

abundance: NA
d_gene: TRBD2
v_gene: TRBV6-1
j_gene: TRBJ2-7
CDR3aa: CAAAGRGSGYEQYF
CDR3nt: TGTGCCGCAGCCGGGAGGGGGTCGGGCTACGAGCAGTACTTC

abundance: NA
d_gene: NA
v_gene: TRBV28
j_gene: TRBJ2-7
CDR3aa: CASSSPLGHEQYF
CDR3nt: TGTGCCAGCAGTTCCCCTCTTGGGCACGAGCAGTACTTC

abundance: NA
d_gene: NA
v_gene: TRBV11-3
j_gene: TRBJ2-2
CDR3aa: CASSLAGGTVNTGELFF
CDR3nt: TGTGCCAGCAGCTTAGCCGGCGGGACAGTGAACACCGGGGAGCTGTTTTTT

abundance: NA
d_gene: NA
v_gene: TRBV7-9
j_gene: TRBJ1-1
CDR3aa: CASNPRQRIQNTEAFF
CDR3nt: TGTGCCAGCAACCCTCGACAGCGAATTCAAAACACTGAAGCTTTCTTT

abundance: NA
d_gene: NA
v_gene: TRBV20-1
j_gene: TRBJ2-7
CDR3aa: CSARSYEQYF
CDR3nt: TGCAGTGCTAGAAGTTACGAGCAGTACTTC

abundance: once
d_gene: NA
v_gene: TRBV29-1
j_gene: TRBJ1-3
CDR3aa: CSVEDTPGWSGNTIYF
CDR3nt: TGCAGCGTTGAAGACACACCAGGCTGGAGTGGAAACACCATATATTTT

abundance: NA
d_gene: NA
v_gene: TRBV5-4
j_gene: TRBJ2-7
CDR3aa: CASSQAGTRNEQYF
CDR3nt: TGTGCCAGCAGCCAAGCCGGGACAAGAAACGAGCAGTACTTC

abundance: NA
d_gene: NA
v_gene: TRBV5-4
j_gene: TRBJ2-1
CDR3aa: CASSLVQRANNEQFF
CDR3nt: TGTGCCAGCAGCTTGGTACAGCGGGCTAACAATGAGCAGTTCTTC

abundance: NA
d_gene: NA
v_gene: TRBV20-1
j_gene: TRBJ2-7
CDR3aa: CSATRSEQYF
CDR3nt: TGCAGTGCTACCAGGTCCGAGCAGTACTTC

abundance: once
d_gene: NA
v_gene: TRBV11-3
j_gene: TRBJ2-1
CDR3aa: CASSPRVGSTSYNEQFF
CDR3nt: TGTGCCAGCAGCCCTCGAGTGGGGAGCACCTCCTACAATGAGCAGTTCTTC

abundance: NA
d_gene: NA
v_gene: TRBV6-5
j_gene: TRBJ1-4
CDR3aa: CASRLRAERSLELFF
CDR3nt: TGTGCCAGCAGGCTCCGGGCAGAAAGGTCATTAGAACTGTTTTTT

abundance: NA
d_gene: NA
v_gene: TRBV9
j_gene: TRBJ1-1
CDR3aa: CASSEAAQNTEAFF
CDR3nt: TGTGCCAGCAGCGAGGCTGCCCAGAACACTGAAGCTTTCTTT